The subject of this entry is one TCR beta chain. This sample is part of a study of blood T cell repertoires in COVID-19. About the research overall: Samples representing acute and convalescent COVID-19 were sourced from the United States, Italy and Spain. In each case, the material was cDNA or gDNA derived from T cells, B-cell-depleted T cells, or PBMCs.

As handled by the study authors: Estimation of nucleated cell counts relied on the amplification of reference gene primers. TCRdb keeps only in-frame clones here, not all; method: immunoSEQ multiplex PCR. That table furnishes V, J and clone size, whereas the DNA furnished D and trimming. The sample includes 75,000 to 85,000 clones, 88% seen only once; the top ten take less than 45%. CDR3 length: 13 residues. Germline CDR1 and CDR2: KGHSH and LQKENI. Trimming cost V 3 bases and J 0 bases, with 4 bases left between them. The chain carries TRBV18 and TRBJ2-3, with no clear D. The clonotype was recovered from a human donor in a cohort sampled during active COVID-19. The sequenced sample was peripheral blood. In DNA, the CDR3 is TGTGCCAGCTCACCCCCTAGCACAGATACGCAGTATTTT. This encodes CASSPPSTDTQYF.